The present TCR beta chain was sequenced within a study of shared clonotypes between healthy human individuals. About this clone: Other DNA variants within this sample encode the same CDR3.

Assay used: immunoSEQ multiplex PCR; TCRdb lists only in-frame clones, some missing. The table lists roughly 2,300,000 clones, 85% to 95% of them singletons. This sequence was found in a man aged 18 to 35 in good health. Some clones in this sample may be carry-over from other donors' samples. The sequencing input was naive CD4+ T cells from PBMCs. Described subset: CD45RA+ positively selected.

The CDR3 reads CASSEAPGGNQPQHF. CDR3 coding DNA: TGTGCCAGCAGTGAAGCGCCAGGGGGCAATCAGCCCCAGCATTTT. The gene calls are TRBV6-1 and TRBJ1-5; TRBD1 might be the D (6 bases). The CDR3 spans 15 residues. Trimming removed 0 bases from V and 2 bases from J, with 8 bases in between. Germline V gene sequence: CDR1 MNHNS, CDR2 SASEGT.